This TCR beta chain was identified in a study of cytomegalovirus exposure and HLA in healthy donors. The study's findings and limits: Rarity characterized most TCR sequences, yet some public TCRs appeared in many donors. Researchers reported that three CMV-associated chains were confirmed in vitro as CMV antigen-specific. According to an earlier analysis, most TCR beta V segments yielded productive rearrangements about 87% or about 30% of the time.

Concerning this clone itself: Antigen: not known.

With 60 Vbeta and 13 Jbeta primers, the PCR was carried out. Assay used: immunoSEQ multiplex PCR; TCRdb lists only in-frame clones, some missing. Of fewer than 200,000 clones detected, more than 80% appear once; the ten largest clones hold less than 15%. This receptor was taken from a woman aged 45 to 65 in good health and CMV-seronegative. Sequenced: PBMCs.

CDR3 bases: TGTGCCAGCAGCTTATCAAATGAGCAGTTCTTC. Translating gives CASSLSNEQFF. The chain carries TRBV7-9 and TRBJ2-1; D uncertain. Germline-derived CDR1 and CDR2 are SEHNR and FQNEAQ (reference sequence). Trimming removed 2 bases at V and 7 bases at J, with 3 bases between. The CDR3 length is 11 residues.